The present T cell receptor beta chain was sequenced within a study of blood T cell repertoires in COVID-19. Looking at the study overall: There were acute and convalescent COVID-19 samples, and they came from the United States, Italy and Spain.

Authors' processing steps: By means of reference gene primer amplification, nucleated cell counts were estimated. Clones were sequenced by immunoSEQ multiplex PCR, and TCRdb holds only the in-frame ones, with some missing. That table gives V, J and clone size, and the DNA gave D and trimming. The profile covers 450,000 to 500,000 clones, with 88% appearing a single time and 6.5% to 9.5% taken by the ten largest. Cohorts were based on clinical histories the participants reported. Germline values: CDR1 SGHNT, CDR2 YYREEE (reference sequence). V lost 4 bases, J lost 10 bases, and 16 bases stayed unmatched. The CDR3 contains 16 residues.

The TCR originated in a woman in her fifties or sixties who had recovered from COVID-19. This rearrangement joins TRBV5-4 to TRBJ2-5; 10 bases match TRBD2. The specimen sequenced was PBMCs or T cells enriched from blood (not recorded which). CDR3 DNA: TGTGCCAGCAGCCGAGGTGGTAGCGGGGGGACCCCAGACCAGTACTTC. Its translation is CASSRGGSGGTPDQYF.